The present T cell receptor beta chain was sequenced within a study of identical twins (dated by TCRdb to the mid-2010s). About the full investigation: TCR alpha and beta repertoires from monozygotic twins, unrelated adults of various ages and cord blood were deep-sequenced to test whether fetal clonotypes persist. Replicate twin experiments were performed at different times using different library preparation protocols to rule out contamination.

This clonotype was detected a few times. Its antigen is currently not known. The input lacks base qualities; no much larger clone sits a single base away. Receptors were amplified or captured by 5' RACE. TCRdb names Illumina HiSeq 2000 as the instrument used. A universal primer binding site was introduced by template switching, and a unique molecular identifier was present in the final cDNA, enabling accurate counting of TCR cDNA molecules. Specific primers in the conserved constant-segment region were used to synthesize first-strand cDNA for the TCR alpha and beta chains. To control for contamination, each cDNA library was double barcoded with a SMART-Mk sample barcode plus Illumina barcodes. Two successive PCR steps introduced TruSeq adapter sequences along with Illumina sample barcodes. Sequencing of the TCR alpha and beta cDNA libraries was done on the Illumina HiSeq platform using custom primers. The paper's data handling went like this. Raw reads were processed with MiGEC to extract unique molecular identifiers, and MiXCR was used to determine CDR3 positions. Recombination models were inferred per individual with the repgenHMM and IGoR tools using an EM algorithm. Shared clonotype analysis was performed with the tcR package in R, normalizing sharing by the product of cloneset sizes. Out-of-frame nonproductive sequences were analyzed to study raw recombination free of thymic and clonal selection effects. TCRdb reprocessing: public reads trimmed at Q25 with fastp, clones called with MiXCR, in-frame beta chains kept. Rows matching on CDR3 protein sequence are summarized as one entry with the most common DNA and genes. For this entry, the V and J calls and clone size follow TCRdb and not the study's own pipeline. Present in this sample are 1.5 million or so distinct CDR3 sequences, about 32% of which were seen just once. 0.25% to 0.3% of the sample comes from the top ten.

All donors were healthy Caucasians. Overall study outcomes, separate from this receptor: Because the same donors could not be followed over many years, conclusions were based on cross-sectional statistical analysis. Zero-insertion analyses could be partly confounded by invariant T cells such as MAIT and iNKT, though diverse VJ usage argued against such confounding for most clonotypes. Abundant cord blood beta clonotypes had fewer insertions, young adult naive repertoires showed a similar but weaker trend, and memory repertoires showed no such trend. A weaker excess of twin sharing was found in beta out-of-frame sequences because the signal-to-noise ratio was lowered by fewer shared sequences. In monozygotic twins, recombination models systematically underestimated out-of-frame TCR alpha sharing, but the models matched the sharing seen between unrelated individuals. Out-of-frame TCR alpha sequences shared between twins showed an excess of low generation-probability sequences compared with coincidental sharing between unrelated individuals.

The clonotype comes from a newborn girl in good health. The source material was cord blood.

DNA sequence: TGTGCCAGCAGTGAAATACAGGGAATGCATGGCTACACCTTC. This gives the protein CASSEIQGMHGYTF. This chain is built from TRBV25-1 and TRBJ1-2; 6 matching bases give a weak D call of TRBD1. CDR1 and CDR2 are drawn from the germline V gene: MGHDK, SYGVNS. Counted from cysteine to phenylalanine, this CDR3 has 14 amino acids. Here the CDR3 DNA is all that survives: 42 bases in frame from base 1. The V and J ends are trimmed by 2 bases and 6 bases, leaving 13 bases between them.